Listed below are T cell receptor beta chains from one sample, sequenced in a study of OX40 agonist ivuxolimab in advanced cancers. Sequencing used immunoSEQ multiplex PCR; TCRdb keeps in-frame clones, though not all of them. Of some 19,000 clones detected, 79% appear once; the ten largest clones hold around 33%. The input for sequencing was CD4+ or CD8+ T cells sorted from blood, taken in a trial of the OX40 agonist ivuxolimab. The receptors originated from an adult with an advanced solid tumor such as melanoma, head and neck, liver or kidney cancer. Both conserved end residues are part of each CDR3. A D gene is named only where the DNA matches it firmly. Clone size appears in some rows only: once, few, many, or a class for an expanded clone.

v_call	d_call	j_call	clone_size	cdr3_nt	cdr3_aa
TRBV5-1	TRBD1	TRBJ2-7	NA	TGCGCCAGCAGCTTGACAGGGGGAAGTGAGCAGTACTTC	CASSLTGGSEQYF
TRBV11-3	NA	TRBJ2-1	NA	TGTGCCAGCAGCTTAGGCCGGGACACTGGACCCAATGAGCAGTTCTTC	CASSLGRDTGPNEQFF
TRBV7-6	TRBD1	TRBJ2-5	NA	TGTGCCAGCAGTGGACAGGGGGCAGGCATAGAGACCCAGTACTTC	CASSGQGAGIETQYF
TRBV6-5	NA	TRBJ2-7	medium-sized	TGTGCCAGCAGTTTAATGGTCCAGGGGCGTACCTACGAGCAGTACTTC	CASSLMVQGRTYEQYF
TRBV6-5	NA	TRBJ2-2	few	TGTGCCAGCAGTTACATGGGGGCCGGGGAGCTGTTTTTT	CASSYMGAGELFF
TRBV5-1	NA	TRBJ1-2	NA	TGCGCCAGCAGCTTGGATGGCCATGGCTACACCTTC	CASSLDGHGYTF
TRBV14	NA	TRBJ2-7	few	TGTGCCAGCAGCCCCTATGAGGGTTTACCCTACGAGCAGTACTTC	CASSPYEGLPYEQYF
TRBV27	NA	TRBJ2-2	NA	TGTGCCAGCAATAAAGTAAGGGCCGTCAACACCGGGGAGCTGTTTTTT	CASNKVRAVNTGELFF
TRBV7-2	NA	TRBJ1-1	NA	TGTGCCAGCAGGTCCCGCGGTCAGATGAACACTGAAGCTTTCTTT	CASRSRGQMNTEAFF
TRBV2	NA	TRBJ1-2	NA	TGTGCCCGAACAGGCGCTCGGGGCTACACCTTC	CARTGARGYTF
TRBV7-3	NA	TRBJ2-3	NA	TGTGCCAGCAGCCCAATCGCCGCTAGCACAGATACGCAGTATTTT	CASSPIAASTDTQYF
TRBV5-6	TRBD1	TRBJ2-2	NA	TGTGCCAGCAGCTTCCGACAGGGAATTACCACCGGGGAGCTGTTTTTT	CASSFRQGITTGELFF
TRBV7-8	NA	TRBJ1-2	NA	TGTGCCAGCAGCTTAGGGGGGGTCTACACCTTC	CASSLGGVYTF
TRBV5-6	TRBD1	TRBJ2-7	few	TGTGCCAGCAGCTTCGGGACAGGGGGCTACGAGCAGTACTTC	CASSFGTGGYEQYF
TRBV7-9	TRBD1	TRBJ1-1	NA	TGTGCCAGCAGCTCCTCCTACAGGGGAACTGAAGCTTTCTTT	CASSSSYRGTEAFF
TRBV7-9	NA	TRBJ2-3	many	TGTGCCAGCGCCAGGCAGTCCCAGCTTACGCAGTATTTT	CASARQSQLTQYF
TRBV7-2	TRBD1	TRBJ2-7	NA	TGTGCCAGCAGCGGCTCGGGACAGATTTTTTCCACCTACGAGCAGTACTTC	CASSGSGQIFSTYEQYF
TRBV5-1	NA	TRBJ1-6	NA	TGCGCCAGCAGTACTAGGGAGTTTGGGAATTCACCCCTCCACTTT	CASSTREFGNSPLHF
TRBV4-2	NA	TRBJ2-6	NA	TGTGCCAGCAGCCCTTTCTCCTATAGGGCGGGGGCTACTGGGGCCAACGTCCTGACTTTC	CASSPFSYRAGATGANVLTF
TRBV6-1	NA	TRBJ2-1	NA	TGTGCCAGCAGTGAAGTAACGGGTTGGGGGCAGTTCTTC	CASSEVTGWGQFF
TRBV6-5	NA	TRBJ1-6	few	TGTGCCAGCAGTTACTCGATCGGGGCCCAGAATTCACCCCTCCACTTT	CASSYSIGAQNSPLHF
TRBV9	TRBD2	TRBJ2-3	NA	TGTGCCAGCAGCGTTCTAGCGGGAGGCACAGATACGCAGTATTTT	CASSVLAGGTDTQYF
TRBV7-8	TRBD1	TRBJ1-5	NA	TGTGCCAGCAGCCTGGGACAGGGAGCGGGTCAGCCCCAGCATTTT	CASSLGQGAGQPQHF
TRBV2	NA	TRBJ2-7	once	TGTGCCAGCAGTGGACGGTTCTACGAGCAGTACTTC	CASSGRFYEQYF
TRBV9	NA	TRBJ2-1	NA	TGTGCCAGCTCCGTAGGGGGCGGGGGGACCAATGAGCAGTTCTTC	CASSVGGGGTNEQFF
TRBV5-6	NA	TRBJ2-6	NA	TGTGCCAGCAGGGGGCTCAATACACAAAGTCGGGCCAACGTCCTGACTTTC	CASRGLNTQSRANVLTF
TRBV6-1	TRBD1	TRBJ1-5	NA	TGTGCCAGCAGTGAGAGGGACAGGGTTAACAATCAGCCCCAGCATTTT	CASSERDRVNNQPQHF
TRBV27	NA	TRBJ1-5	NA	TGTGCCAGCAGTTTCTTGAGCAATCAGCCCCAGCATTTT	CASSFLSNQPQHF
TRBV2	TRBD1	TRBJ1-4	NA	TGTGCCAGCAGAGGGACAGTCGAAAAACTGTTTTTT	CASRGTVEKLFF
TRBV7-2	NA	TRBJ2-7	NA	TGTGCCAGCAGCTTAGCGAGCGGTTTCAGGGATGGGAACGAGCAGTACTTC	CASSLASGFRDGNEQYF
TRBV28	NA	TRBJ1-1	NA	TGTGCCAGCAGTTTATTACGGGGGTTGAACACTGAAGCTTTCTTT	CASSLLRGLNTEAFF
TRBV4-3	NA	TRBJ2-2	NA	TGCGCCAGCAGCCAAGGATCGGACGGGGCGAACACCGGGGAGCTGTTTTTT	CASSQGSDGANTGELFF
TRBV19	NA	TRBJ2-2	NA	TGTGCCAGTAGGATACAGGGTGTCGGAACCGGGGAGCTGTTTTTT	CASRIQGVGTGELFF
TRBV5-1	TRBD1	TRBJ2-7	NA	TGCGCCAGCAGCTTGCGAGGACAGGGGTACGAGCAGTACTTC	CASSLRGQGYEQYF
TRBV7-9	NA	TRBJ2-3	medium-sized	TGTGCCAGCAGCGGAGTAACAGATACGCAGTATTTT	CASSGVTDTQYF
TRBV25-1	NA	TRBJ1-1	NA	TGTGCCAGCAGTACCAGGGACAACCCGAACACTGAAGCTTTCTTT	CASSTRDNPNTEAFF
TRBV29-1	NA	TRBJ2-7	NA	TGCAGCGTTGAACAGGGGAGCTCCTACGAGCAGTACTTC	CSVEQGSSYEQYF
TRBV7-8	NA	TRBJ1-1	NA	TGTGCCAGCAGCTTGGTTCGAGGGACTGAAGCTTTCTTT	CASSLVRGTEAFF
TRBV10-3	NA	TRBJ2-3	NA	TGTGCCATCAGTGAAATAGCGCCAAGCACAGATACGCAGTATTTT	CAISEIAPSTDTQYF
TRBV7-9	TRBD1	TRBJ2-7	NA	TGTGCCAGCAGCTCTAATACCGGGACAGGCGTCTACGAGCAGTACTTC	CASSSNTGTGVYEQYF
TRBV5-8	NA	TRBJ2-5	NA	TGTGCCAGCAGCTTGGCCGTCGGCCGCCAAGAGACCCAGTACTTC	CASSLAVGRQETQYF
TRBV19	TRBD1	TRBJ2-7	NA	TGTGCCAGTAGTGACTACCGGGGACAGGGAGGCTACGAGCAGTACTTC	CASSDYRGQGGYEQYF
TRBV7-2	NA	TRBJ2-7	once	TGTGCCAGCAGCTTAGAGGTGGTCTACGAGCAGTACTTC	CASSLEVVYEQYF
TRBV5-1	NA	TRBJ1-3	NA	TGCGCCAGCAGCTCCACAATTTTGGATTCTGGAAACACCATATATTTT	CASSSTILDSGNTIYF